This T cell receptor (beta chain) originates from a study of T cell responses to AZD1222 COVID-19 vaccine. On the study more broadly: Second doses at about 4 or about 12 weeks were pooled. General study results and limits: Repertoire sampling was restricted to post-peak T cell response timepoints.

Clones were read by immunoSEQ multiplex PCR, and TCRdb kept only the in-frame ones, dropping some. The data contain some 140,000 clones, approximately 90% of them singletons. Comment on this clone: The antigen remains undetermined.

From germline, CDR1 is SQVTM and CDR2 ANQGSEA. CDR3 length: 12 residues. The V gene end was trimmed by 7 bases and the J gene end by 4 bases; junction bases not matched to a gene: 6. The chain is built from TRBV29-1 and TRBJ1-1, with TRBD1 matching over 7 bases. This TCR came from an adult in good health. Here the sequenced sample was peripheral blood, taken on day 0 of AZD1222 vaccination. For the CDR3, the DNA is TGCAGCGGGGGAACAGGGGCCACTGAAGCTTTCTTT. It translates to CSGGTGATEAFF.